This entry lists 14 T cell receptor beta chains sequenced from one sample in a study of blood T cell repertoires in COVID-19. Clones were read by immunoSEQ multiplex PCR, and TCRdb kept only the in-frame ones, dropping some. Among approximately 250,000 clones, around 89% were seen once, and the ten largest hold more than 3.5%. Material: PBMCs or T cells enriched from blood (not recorded which). These receptors were collected from a woman aged 25 to 39 who had recovered from COVID-19.

V gene TRBV5-1 combines with J gene TRBJ1-1; unclear D gene. The V gene lost 0 bases and the J gene lost 4 bases, with 10 bases spanning the gap. The CDR3 is 14 amino acids. Looked up from germline, CDR1 is SGHRS and CDR2 is YFSETQ. The CDR3 here is CASSLDPSGTEAFF. The CDR3 DNA reads TGCGCCAGCAGCTTGGACCCATCAGGCACTGAAGCTTTCTTT.

This rearrangement joins TRBV6-5 to TRBJ1-6; D gene uncertain. V was shortened by 6 bases and J by 4 bases, with 10 bases between the two germline ends. The CDR3 spans 14 residues. Germline CDR1 and CDR2: MNHEY and SVGAGI. CDR3 DNA sequence: TGTGCCAGCAGGAGGGCAGCGTATAATTCACCCCTCCACTTT. Its protein product is CASRRAAYNSPLHF.

The V gene is TRBV15, the J gene TRBJ2-1; no clear D. The CDR3 consists of 15 residues. Looked up from germline, CDR1 is LNHNV and CDR2 is YYDKDF (reference sequence). V dropped 0 bases and J dropped 3 bases, with 9 bases sitting between them. The CDR3 loop reads CATSRESSLYNEQFF. In DNA, the CDR3 is TGTGCCACCAGCAGAGAGTCCAGTCTCTACAATGAGCAGTTCTTC.

This chain connects TRBV7-3 to TRBJ2-1; tentatively, D is TRBD2 (5 bases). The CDR3 is made up of 17 amino acids. The V and J ends lost 5 bases and 3 bases respectively, with 20 bases between them. Germline V gene sequence: CDR1 SGHTA, CDR2 FQGTGA. As DNA, the CDR3 is TGTGCCAGCAGCCCAAGAGGGTCAGCATTTATCTACAATGAGCAGTTCTTC. Its protein product is CASSPRGSAFIYNEQFF.

CDR3 in DNA: TGCGCCAGCAGATCGGGACAGGGTTCGGCTAATGAAAAACTGTTTTTT. It encodes CASRSGQGSANEKLFF. The gene calls are TRBV10-1 and TRBJ1-4, with 9 nucleotides matching TRBD1. From germline, CDR1 is WNHNN and CDR2 SYGVQD (reference sequence). V shed 6 bases and J 3 bases; nucleotides not matched to a gene: 8. CDR3 length equals 16 residues.

The chain couples TRBV7-9 to TRBJ1-1; the D gene is possibly TRBD1 (5 bases). Trimming took off 7 bases at V and 1 base at J, with 13 bases between the two ends. CDR1 SEHNR and CDR2 FQNEAQ come from the germline V gene (reference sequence). The CDR3 is made up of 14 amino acids. CDR3 in amino acids: CASTPGRRNTEAFF. The CDR3 coding sequence is TGTGCCAGCACCCCAGGGCGGAGGAACACTGAAGCTTTCTTT.

The CDR3 coding sequence is TGTGCCAGCAGCCGACAGGGGCAAGAGACCCAGTACTTC. Its translation: CASSRQGQETQYF. This chain uses TRBV3-1 (or the pseudogene TRBV3-2) with TRBJ2-5, with 8 bases matching TRBD1. V lost 4 bases to trimming and J lost 2 bases; unmatched junction nucleotides: 0. The CDR3 has 13 amino acids. Germline V CDR1 and CDR2: LGHDT, YNNKEL (reference sequence).

The chain employs TRBV19 and TRBJ2-2; possible D gene TRBD1, 6 bases. This CDR3 spans 16 amino acids. CDR1 is LNHDA, CDR2 SQIVND, per germline (reference sequence). V was clipped by 5 bases and J by 0 bases, with 13 bases between them. CDR3 DNA: TGTGCCAGTAGTTCGTGGACAGACGCGAACACCGGGGAGCTGTTTTTT. Protein sequence: CASSSWTDANTGELFF.

V and J are TRBV28 and TRBJ1-1; 7 nucleotides match TRBD1. Germline V gene data show CDR1 as MDHEN and CDR2 as SYDVKM. CDR3 length: 13 amino acids. V gave up 7 bases and J gave up 6 bases; unmatched junction bases: 8. The CDR3 bases are TGTGCCAGCACAAGCACAGGGGACGCTGAAGCTTTCTTT. Protein: CASTSTGDAEAFF. Full variable domain (remainder filled in from reference TRBV28 and TRBJ1-1): DVKVTQSSRYLVKRTGEKVFLECVQDMDHENMFWYRQDPGLGLRLIYFSYDVKMKEKGDIPEGYSVSREKKERFSLILESASTNQTSMYLCASTSTGDAEAFFGQGTRLTVV.

V gene TRBV11-1 combines with J gene TRBJ1-6; D remains ambiguous. CDR1 and CDR2 (germline): SGHAT, FQDESV (reference sequence). The CDR3 is 15 residues long. V dropped 1 base and J dropped 8 bases, with 12 bases sitting between them. CDR3 loop: CASSLGATKDSPLHF. Written as DNA, the CDR3 is TGTGCCAGCAGCTTAGGGGCGACTAAGGATTCACCCCTCCACTTT.

The CDR3 reads CSALDSGMEFF. CDR3 in DNA: TGCAGTGCCTTGGATAGCGGGATGGAGTTCTTC. The chain couples TRBV20-1 to TRBJ2-1; 8 bases line up with TRBD2. V lost 6 bases to trimming and J lost 14 bases; unmatched junction nucleotides: 9. The length of the CDR3 is 11 residues. Germline V gene sequence: CDR1 DFQATT, CDR2 SNEGSKA (reference sequence).

This clone showed up just a few times. This rearrangement joins TRBV7-3 to TRBJ2-4, with D tentatively TRBD2 (6 bases). Germline V gives CDR1 SGHTA, CDR2 FQGTGA. Trimming removed 1 base from V and 8 bases from J, with 15 bases in between. The CDR3 has 15 amino acids. The CDR3 bases are TGTGCCAGCAGCTTAAGGCGGGCCAGGGAGGACATTCAGTACTTC. Residues: CASSLRRAREDIQYF.

CDR3 sequence (DNA): TGTGCCAGCAGCCCCTATCGGTGGGGGCATGGCTACACCTTC. This codes for CASSPYRWGHGYTF. The chain employs TRBV28 and TRBJ1-2; possibly TRBD1 for D (6 bases). V lost 6 bases to trimming and J lost 6 bases, with 17 bases between them. The V gene's germline CDR1 is MDHEN and CDR2 SYDVKM. CDR3 length equals 14 residues.

The chain recombines TRBV6-5 with TRBJ2-1; the match to TRBD2 covers 10 bases. Germline V lookup: CDR1 MNHEY, CDR2 SVGAGI. The V gene end was trimmed by 9 bases and the J gene end by 6 bases; junction bases not matched to a gene: 5. The CDR3 consists of 13 residues. The CDR3 nucleotides read TGTGCCAGTGTACTAGCGGGATCCAATGAGCAGTTCTTC. Amino acids: CASVLAGSNEQFF.